Included here is one TCR beta chain sequence, with context. This sample stems from a study of OX40 agonist ivuxolimab in advanced cancers. Study in general: Averaging roughly 60 years in age, with a range of about 23 to 90, the cohort was 80% to 90% male. Checkpoint inhibitors had been given previously to approximately 40% of patients.

Peripheral blood came from all dose cohorts at three timepoints. Sequencing was performed with immunoSEQ multiplex PCR; in TCRdb, only in-frame clones are kept and a portion is missing. Among about 67,000 clones listed, over 80% were seen once. Germline V gives CDR1 MNHNS, CDR2 SASEGT. Trimming took off 7 bases at V and 4 bases at J, with 16 bases between the two ends. This CDR3 region has 14 residues. V and J are TRBV6-1 and TRBJ1-1; possible D gene TRBD1, 5 bases. This TCR came from an adult with an advanced solid tumor such as melanoma, head and neck, liver or kidney cancer. The sequencing here drew on CD4+ or CD8+ T cells sorted from blood, taken in a trial of the OX40 agonist ivuxolimab. CDR3 sequence (DNA): TGTGCCAGCACTGGGACGGCTCGCAGCACTGAAGCTTTCTTT. Translating it yields CASTGTARSTEAFF.